Below, 26 T cell receptor beta chains from the same sample are listed, as sequenced in a study of cytomegalovirus exposure and HLA in healthy donors. With 60 Vbeta and 13 Jbeta primers, the PCR was carried out. Sequenced by immunoSEQ multiplex PCR; TCRdb stores in-frame clones only, minus some. Among around 280,000 clones listed, roughly 90% were seen once. Material for sequencing was PBMCs. These TCRs come from a young woman in good health and CMV-seronegative.

The CDR3 reads CSVERDGLKHPNTEAFF. DNA for the CDR3: TGCAGCGTTGAAAGAGACGGACTGAAACACCCCAACACTGAAGCTTTCTTT. The rearrangement links TRBV29-1 to TRBJ1-1, with no clear D. The V and J ends lost 2 bases and 2 bases respectively, with 21 bases between them. Germline V gene lookup returns CDR1 SQVTM and CDR2 ANQGSEA. This CDR3 has 17 amino acids.

The V and J genes are TRBV9 and TRBJ1-2, with TRBD1 matching 7 bases. The CDR3 totals 15 residues. CDR1 and CDR2 from the germline V gene are SGDLS and YYNGEE. V lost 4 bases, J lost 8 bases, and 14 bases stayed unmatched. CDR3 sequence: CASSPTPRGREGYTF. As DNA, the CDR3 is TGTGCCAGCAGCCCAACCCCTAGGGGGCGCGAGGGCTACACCTTC.

CDR3 nucleotide sequence: TGCGCCAGCAGCCACCCGGACAGGCGAGAAAAACTGTTTTTT. It is translated as CASSHPDRREKLFF. V gene TRBV4-1 combines with J gene TRBJ1-4; 7 bases are a match to TRBD1. Trimming removed 3 bases from V and 8 bases from J; junction bases left unmatched: 6. Germline-derived CDR1 and CDR2 are MGHRA and YSYEKL. This CDR3 is 14 amino acids long.

The V gene is TRBV28, the J gene TRBJ2-5; 7 positions agree with TRBD2. Germline CDR1 and CDR2: MDHEN and SYDVKM. Trimming took 8 bases from V and 5 from J; bases not matched to a gene: 5. The CDR3 length is 12 residues. The CDR3 here is CASLGGPETQYF. The CDR3 nucleotides read TGTGCCAGCCTGGGAGGGCCGGAGACCCAGTACTTC.

The chain has TRBV2 and TRBJ2-1; 10 nucleotides match TRBD2. Germline V gene data show CDR1 as SNHLY and CDR2 as FYNNEI. CDR3 length equals 15 residues. The trim removed 5 bases at V and 7 bases at J, leaving 8 bases unmatched. The CDR3 sequence: CASSPAGGYGNEQFF. CDR3 coding DNA: TGTGCCAGCAGTCCAGCGGGGGGGTATGGAAATGAGCAGTTCTTC.

The chain combines TRBV7-6 with TRBJ2-3; the D gene is possibly TRBD2 (5 bases). CDR1 and CDR2 from the germline V gene are SGHVS and FNYEAQ. The CDR3 sequence is 14 residues long. Trimming removed 5 bases from V and 2 bases from J, with 11 bases in between. The CDR3 spells CASSHDYNTDTQYF. Here the CDR3 DNA reads TGTGCCAGCAGCCATGACTATAACACAGATACGCAGTATTTT.

This clone has just one count. V is TRBV12-5 and J is TRBJ2-5; D gene unclear. The end of the DNA is better explained by TRBJ2-7, so the J call may be wrong. The CDR3 runs 11 residues. Per the germline V gene, CDR1 is LGHNT and CDR2 is FRNRAP. The CDR3 loop is CASSEAYEQYF. In DNA, the CDR3 is TGTGCTAGTAGTGAGGCGTACGAGCAGTACTTC.

Comments on this clone: Other DNA sequences within the sample encode an identical CDR3. The rearrangement joins TRBV5-1 to TRBJ1-2; D is unresolved. The CDR3 runs 12 residues. CDR1 SGHRS and CDR2 YFSETQ come from the germline V gene. Between the trimmed V and J ends, which lost 0 bases and 4 bases, there was a span of 4 bases. The chain's CDR3 is CASSLDSYGYTF. The CDR3 nucleotides are TGCGCCAGCAGCTTGGACAGCTATGGCTACACCTTC.

The V and J genes are TRBV7-2 and TRBJ1-1; D not resolved. This CDR3 spans 13 amino acids. The germline V and J ends were trimmed by 4 bases and 1 base, with 7 bases remaining between them. Germline CDR1 reads SGHTA; CDR2 reads FQGNSA. CDR3 protein: CASSYTENTEAFF. CDR3 bases: TGTGCCAGCAGCTACACAGAGAACACTGAAGCTTTCTTT.

On this clone itself: The same CDR3 is also encoded by other DNA sequences in this sample. The CDR3 nucleotides read TGCGCCAGCAGCTTGACAATGAACACTGAAGCTTTCTTT. Protein sequence: CASSLTMNTEAFF. This chain uses TRBV5-1 with TRBJ1-1; D remains ambiguous. CDR3 size: 13 residues. Germline CDR1 and CDR2: SGHRS and YFSETQ. V lost 1 base to trimming and J lost 0 bases, with 4 bases between them.

V is TRBV27 and J is TRBJ2-1; 7 bases align to TRBD1. The germline V gene encodes CDR1 MNHEY and CDR2 SMNVEV (reference sequence). The CDR3 length is 21 residues. J lost 4 bases, V lost 4 bases, and 25 bases had no gene match. The CDR3 here is CASSSRARDSGIRLAYNEQFF. For the CDR3, the DNA is TGTGCCAGCAGTTCCCGGGCCCGGGACAGTGGAATTCGATTGGCTTACAATGAGCAGTTCTTC.

This chain links TRBV2 with TRBJ2-3; 10 bases are shared with TRBD1. This CDR3 spans 15 amino acids. V lost 6 bases and J lost 5; bases outside the gene matches: 8. Per the germline V gene, CDR1 is SNHLY and CDR2 is FYNNEI. The CDR3: CASSGGQGRKDTQYF. In DNA, the CDR3 is TGTGCCAGCAGCGGGGGACAGGGGCGCAAAGATACGCAGTATTTT.

CDR3 region: CASSVPSGLRSFF. The CDR3 DNA is TGTGCCAGCAGTGTACCCTCGGGGTTAAGGTCTTTCTTT. The chain combines TRBV25-1 with TRBJ1-1; D is ambiguous. Germline V gene data show CDR1 as MGHDK and CDR2 as SYGVNS. The CDR3 contains 13 residues. V shed 4 bases and J shed 12 bases, with 18 bases lying between them.

The chain is built from TRBV29-1 and TRBJ2-5; 8 bases are a match to TRBD2. The V gene end was trimmed by 5 bases and the J gene end by 1 base; junction bases not matched to a gene: 0. This CDR3 has 12 residues. Germline CDR1 is SQVTM and CDR2 is ANQGSEA. This CDR3 is CSVRGGQETQYF. The CDR3 DNA follows: TGCAGCGTTCGGGGGGGCCAAGAGACCCAGTACTTC.

V and J are TRBV19 and TRBJ1-4, with unresolved D. The germline V and J ends were trimmed by 3 bases and 8 bases, with 13 bases remaining between them. The germline V gene has CDR1 LNHDA and CDR2 SQIVND (reference sequence). This CDR3 is built from 14 residues. The CDR3 DNA reads as TGTGCCAGTAGTATCACGGGAGCCTGGGAAAAACTGTTTTTT. This sequence encodes CASSITGAWEKLFF.

This clone was seen a handful of times. J is TRBJ1-5 and V is TRBV7-7, with a tentative D call TRBD1 (6 bases). Trimming pared 6 bases from V and 4 bases from J, leaving 19 bases between. Per the germline V gene, CDR1 is SSHAT and CDR2 is FNYEAQ (reference sequence). The CDR3 runs to 16 residues. Here the CDR3 DNA reads TGTGCCAGCAGGGACAATCGCAGGGGAGGGAATCAGCCCCAGCATTTT. Amino acid sequence: CASRDNRRGGNQPQHF.

This sequence joins TRBV7-3 and TRBJ1-1, with a tentative D call TRBD1 (6 bases). The CDR3 is made up of 16 amino acids. The germline V gene encodes CDR1 SGHTA and CDR2 FQGTGA. V lost 4 bases to trimming and J lost 0 bases, with 15 bases between them. CDR3 in DNA: TGTGCCAGCAGCTCTCAGGGAAGGGGGTTGAACACTGAAGCTTTCTTT. It is translated as CASSSQGRGLNTEAFF.

This sequence joins TRBV5-1 and TRBJ2-7, with 10 bases that match TRBD1. V gave up 2 bases and J gave up 5 bases; unmatched junction bases: 7. This CDR3 has 15 residues. Germline V CDR1 and CDR2: SGHRS, YFSETQ. The DNA of the CDR3 is TGCGCCAGCAGCTTTCACCGGGACAGGGGAAACGAGCAGTACTTC. As protein: CASSFHRDRGNEQYF. Together with reference TRBV5-1 and TRBJ2-7, the CDR3 gives the full variable domain: KAGVTQTPRYLIKTRGQQVTLSCSPISGHRSVSWYQQTPGQGLQFLFEYFSETQRNKGNFPGRFSGRQFSNSRSEMNVSTLELGDSALYLCASSFHRDRGNEQYFGPGTRLTVT.

The chain combines TRBV19 with TRBJ1-1; tentative D call: TRBD1 (6 bases). Germline CDR1 LNHDA, CDR2 SQIVND (reference sequence). This CDR3 comprises 15 residues. V was clipped by 5 bases and J by 1 base, with 14 bases between them. CDR3 sequence (DNA): TGTGCCAGTAGTGACCTGGACAGCCAGAACACTGAAGCTTTCTTT. Translating gives CASSDLDSQNTEAFF. Based on the CDR3 plus reference TRBV19 and TRBJ1-1, the full variable domain is DGGITQSPKYLFRKEGQNVTLSCEQNLNHDAMYWYRQDPGQGLRLIYYSQIVNDFQKGDIAEGYSVSREKKESFPLTVTSAQKNPTAFYLCASSDLDSQNTEAFFGQGTRLTVV.

V gene TRBV9 combines with J gene TRBJ1-4; 10 nucleotides match TRBD1. Germline loops: CDR1 SGDLS, CDR2 YYNGEE. The V and J ends lost 5 bases and 6 bases, in that order; junction bases with no gene match: 10. This CDR3 contains 16 residues. The DNA of the CDR3 is TGTGCCAGCAGTGCTCACCGCGGGACAGGGGATGAAAAACTGTTTTTT. Translation: CASSAHRGTGDEKLFF.

The chain joins TRBV6-5 to TRBJ1-6; TRBD1 matches 8 bases. The CDR3 runs 15 residues. Germline lookup yields CDR1 MNHEY and CDR2 SVGAGI. Unmatched junction bases numbered 16, after V lost 11 bases and J lost 10 bases. This CDR3 reads CAARPTPGGGSPLHF. CDR3 nucleotides: TGTGCCGCTCGACCAACCCCAGGGGGCGGGTCACCCCTCCACTTT.

This chain connects TRBV27 to TRBJ1-1; TRBD1 might be the D (6 bases). CDR3 length equals 12 residues. Germline V lookup: CDR1 MNHEY, CDR2 SMNVEV (reference sequence). Trimming removed 7 bases from V and 4 bases from J, with 10 bases in between. This CDR3 reads CASKKGGTEAFF. The DNA of the CDR3 is TGTGCCAGCAAAAAAGGGGGCACTGAAGCTTTCTTT.

The chain couples TRBV6-1 to TRBJ1-2; 9 bases align to TRBD1. The CDR3 spans 15 residues. CDR1 is MNHNS, CDR2 SASEGT, per germline. V shed 3 bases and J 12 bases; nucleotides not matched to a gene: 14. This CDR3 reads CASSDFTQGAHKDTF. The DNA of the CDR3 is TGTGCCAGCAGTGACTTCACACAGGGGGCGCATAAAGACACCTTC.

This clone was counted a few times. This rearrangement joins TRBV7-6 to TRBJ2-3, with 9 bases aligning to TRBD2. This CDR3 has 16 residues. Per germline, CDR1 SGHVS and CDR2 FNYEAQ. The V and J ends lost 2 bases and 3 bases, in that order; junction bases with no gene match: 6. The CDR3 sequence is CASSLFVAGATDTQYF. The CDR3 coding sequence is TGTGCCAGCAGCTTATTTGTAGCGGGGGCTACAGATACGCAGTATTTT.

This chain uses TRBV13 with TRBJ1-2; TRBD1 matches at 9 bases. The CDR3 consists of 13 residues. Per germline, CDR1 PRHDT and CDR2 FYEKMQ (reference sequence). V lost 0 bases to trimming and J lost 7 bases; unmatched junction nucleotides: 0. The CDR3 bases are TGTGCCAGCAGCTTAGGGACAGGGGGTGGCTACACCTTC. Encoded protein: CASSLGTGGGYTF. Drawing the rest from reference TRBV13 and TRBJ1-2, the complete variable domain is AAGVIQSPRHLIKEKRETATLKCYPIPRHDTVYWYQQGPGQDPQFLISFYEKMQSDKGSIPDRFSAQQFSDYHSELNMSSLELGDSALYFCASSLGTGGGYTFGSGTRLTVV.

This clone came up a few times. The chain couples TRBV6-4 to TRBJ1-5; D remains unclear. Trimming took off 6 bases at V and 0 bases at J, with 6 bases between the two ends. CDR1 MRHNA and CDR2 SNTAGT come from the germline V gene. The CDR3 consists of 13 residues. The CDR3 DNA reads as TGTGCCAGCAGCCCCGGTAGCAATCAGCCCCAGCATTTT. It encodes CASSPGSNQPQHF.